The text below deals with one T cell receptor beta chain. There are many counts of this clonotype. Its antigen target is currently unknown. One base away there is no much larger clone; base qualities are not given. The data are from a study of blood T cells in healthy people across ages (dated by TCRdb to about 2015). With regard to the full study: In model experiments, roughly one uniquely barcoded TCR beta cDNA molecule per two T cells was captured by template switching. The study measured age-related changes in TCR beta repertoire diversity using deep sequencing normalized with unique cDNA molecular identifiers. Donors were grouped into four age groups: young (average 16 years), middle-aged (about 40), aged (around 60) and long-lived (about 90). To avoid experimental bias, donors of different ages were randomly spread across the sequencing lanes. The study analyzed two additional independent replicas of 1 million unique cDNA reads from the same blood draw for two donors, one aged 18 to 30 and one aged 80 or older. Overall study outcomes, separate from this receptor: There was a strong correlation between observed TCR beta diversity and the percentage of naive T cells measured by flow cytometry. Compared with the aged group, the long-lived group had more naive CD4+ T cells, fewer expanded clones and increased TCR diversity, a pattern suggesting age selection. Total diversity estimates from one million sequenced T cells were considered lower bounds and underestimates. As age increased, observed TCR beta diversity per million T cells dropped in a roughly linear way, and a significant reduction was already evident by age 40. Donor CMV infection status was unknown, potentially confounding age-related changes in expanded clonotypes. Since profiling was done on bulk unsorted PBMCs, naive and antigen-experienced compartments could not be conclusively compared.

Systemically healthy Caucasian individuals from Russia, around 39 in total and aged about 6 to 100 years, were included as donors. Each donor gave around 9.5 milliliters of peripheral blood, collected into EDTA-treated Vacutainer tubes. PBMCs were isolated by Ficoll-Paque density-gradient centrifugation, with at least 6 million obtained per sample. Total RNA, at least 6 micrograms per sample, was extracted from PBMCs with Trizol reagent. For every donor, an aliquot of PBMCs went through flow cytometry to measure the percentages of naive CD45RAhigh/CD27high T cells. The receptor library was made with 5' RACE. Instrument used: Illumina HiSeq 2500. A second 7 to 11 cycle PCR used a sample-barcoded 5' primer and a J-beta primer mix. A unique molecular identifier was introduced onto each TCR beta cDNA molecule by a template-switch 5' adaptor carrying 12 random nucleotides. At least 2.5 million CDR3-containing paired-end reads were obtained from each sample. All of the RNA was converted into first-strand cDNA using the Mint cDNA synthesis kit, with a TRBC-specific oligonucleotide serving as the primer. After uracil-DNA glycosylase treatment, a first 18-cycle PCR used universal primers M1SS and BC2_uni_R on all cDNA. The authors processed their data as follows. Normalization of each sample was performed by random selection of 1 million high-quality reads, each carrying a distinct molecular identifier. Reads with shared molecular identifiers were discarded instead of being binned into consensus sequences. MiTCR, set to a Q25 quality threshold and the strictest error-elimination algorithm, was used for CDR3 identification, clonotype clustering and error correction. Lower-bound total TCR beta diversity was estimated with a nonparametric unseen species model using Euler transformation. TCRdb applied fastp at Q25 and MiXCR to the public reads, then kept only in-frame beta chains. All rows with the same CDR3 protein become a single entry with the most common DNA and genes. TCRdb assigned the V and J calls; the authors' analysis was not used. Counted in this sample were 650,000 to 700,000 distinct CDR3 sequences; 52% of them appeared once. Together, the top ten hold roughly 12% of the sample.

The cysteine opens and the phenylalanine closes a CDR3 of 12 amino acids. Only the CDR3 DNA stays, 36 bases, in frame from base 1. From the germline V gene, CDR1 is SGDLS and CDR2 is YYNGEE. At the junction V is shortened by 3 bases and J by 7 bases, with 10 bases in between. The TCR was taken from a woman aged 80 or older in good health. The sequence is built from TRBV9 and TRBJ1-2, with the D gene not clear enough to name. The sample comprised blood. The DNA sequence is as follows: TGTGCCAGCAGCGGCCCAAAGGTTGGCTACACCTTC. The translation is CASSGPKVGYTF.